The sequence of this TCR beta chain was determined in a study of CD8 T cells in ankylosing spondylitis. Study results and limitations: Characteristic of ankylosing spondylitis blood, it appeared, was a TCR beta motif comprising roughly 8 highly homologous variants. Within matched ankylosing spondylitis synovial fluid, disease-linked clones were reportedly significantly enriched.

Using quantitative 5'-RACE with molecular barcodes, the authors made TCR beta libraries. In TCRdb, the 5' RACE reads were re-called with MiXCR into one record per CDR3 protein. The sample includes about 390,000 distinct CDR3 sequences, about 22% of them seen just once. Per germline, CDR1 SQVTM and CDR2 ANQGSEA. The CDR3 consists of 12 residues. Between the trimmed V and J ends, which lost 6 bases and 3 bases, there was a span of 11 bases. Note on this clonotype: Its antigen remains unidentified.

The source of this sequence is a male donor with ankylosing spondylitis. Sequenced: blood, either unsorted or a sorted T cell fraction (not recorded which). The J gene is TRBJ1-1, the V gene TRBV29-1; unclear D gene. CDR3: CSVSDTHTEAFF. The DNA for the CDR3 is TGCAGCGTGAGTGACACCCACACTGAAGCTTTCTTT. Looking up the rest from reference TRBV29-1 and TRBJ1-1 gives the full variable domain: SAVISQKPSRDICQRGTSLTIQCQVDSQVTMMFWYRQQPGQSLTLIATANQGSEATYESGFVIDKFPISRPNLTFSTLTVSNMSPEDSSIYLCSVSDTHTEAFFGQGTRLTVV.